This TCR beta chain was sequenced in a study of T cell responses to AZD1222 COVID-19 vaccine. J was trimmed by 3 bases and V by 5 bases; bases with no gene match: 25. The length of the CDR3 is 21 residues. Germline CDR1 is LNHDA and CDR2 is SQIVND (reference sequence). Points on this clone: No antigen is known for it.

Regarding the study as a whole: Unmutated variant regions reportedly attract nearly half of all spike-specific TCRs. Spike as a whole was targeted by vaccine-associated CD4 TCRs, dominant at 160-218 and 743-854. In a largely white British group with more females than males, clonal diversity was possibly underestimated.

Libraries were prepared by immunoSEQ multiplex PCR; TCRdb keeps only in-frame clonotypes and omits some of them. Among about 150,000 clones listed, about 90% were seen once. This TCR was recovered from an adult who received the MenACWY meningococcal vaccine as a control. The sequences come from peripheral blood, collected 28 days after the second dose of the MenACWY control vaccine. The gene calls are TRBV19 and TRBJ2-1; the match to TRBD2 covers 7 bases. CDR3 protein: CASSASVGAGRVGDYYNEQFF. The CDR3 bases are TGTGCCAGTAGTGCCTCAGTAGGGGCGGGTCGCGTAGGGGACTACTACAATGAGCAGTTCTTC.